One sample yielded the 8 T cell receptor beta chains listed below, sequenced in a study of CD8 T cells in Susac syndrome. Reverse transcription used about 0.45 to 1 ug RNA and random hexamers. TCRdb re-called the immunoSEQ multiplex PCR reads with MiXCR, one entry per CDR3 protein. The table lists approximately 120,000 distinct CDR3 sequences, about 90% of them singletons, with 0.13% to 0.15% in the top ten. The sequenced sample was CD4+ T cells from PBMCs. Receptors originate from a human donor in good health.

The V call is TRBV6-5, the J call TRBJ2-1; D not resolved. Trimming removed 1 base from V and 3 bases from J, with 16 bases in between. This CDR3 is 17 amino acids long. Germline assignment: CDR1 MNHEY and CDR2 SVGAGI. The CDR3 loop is CASSYLLTNTVYNEQFF. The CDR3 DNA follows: TGTGCCAGCAGTTACTTGCTAACAAATACCGTCTACAATGAGCAGTTCTTC.

For the CDR3, the DNA is TGTGCCAGCAGTTACCCCGGGACAGCCCGTGGCTACACCTTC. It codes for CASSYPGTARGYTF. J is TRBJ1-2 and V is TRBV6-2 or TRBV6-3, with 7 bases fitting TRBD1. The CDR3 has 14 amino acids. The germline CDR1 and CDR2 sequences are MNHEY and SVGEGT. The junction had 7 bases not matched to a gene; V was cut back by 2 bases and J by 7 bases.

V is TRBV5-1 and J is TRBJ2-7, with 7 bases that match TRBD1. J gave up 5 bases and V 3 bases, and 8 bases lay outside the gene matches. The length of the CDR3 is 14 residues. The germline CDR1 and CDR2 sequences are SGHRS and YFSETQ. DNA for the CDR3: TGCGCCAGCAGCTCACAGGGGATTTACGACGAGCAGTACTTC. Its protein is CASSSQGIYDEQYF.

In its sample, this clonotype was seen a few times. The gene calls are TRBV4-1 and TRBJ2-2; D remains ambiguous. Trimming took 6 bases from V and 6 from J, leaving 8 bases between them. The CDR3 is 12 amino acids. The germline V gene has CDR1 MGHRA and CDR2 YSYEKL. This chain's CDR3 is CASSPPAGELFF. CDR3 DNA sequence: TGCGCCAGCAGTCCCCCGGCCGGGGAGCTGTTTTTT.

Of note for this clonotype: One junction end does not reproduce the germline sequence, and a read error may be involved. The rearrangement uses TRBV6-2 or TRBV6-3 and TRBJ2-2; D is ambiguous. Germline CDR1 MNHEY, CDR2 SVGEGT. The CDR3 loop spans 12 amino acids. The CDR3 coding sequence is TGTGCCAGCAGCACGAATACCGGGGAGCTGTTTTTT. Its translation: CASSTNTGELFF.

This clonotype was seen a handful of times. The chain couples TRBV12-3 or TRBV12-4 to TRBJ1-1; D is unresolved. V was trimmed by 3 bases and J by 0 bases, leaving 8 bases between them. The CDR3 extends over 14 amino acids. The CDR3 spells CASSLSGVNTEAFF. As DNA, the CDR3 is TGTGCCAGCAGTTTGTCGGGAGTGAACACTGAAGCTTTCTTT.

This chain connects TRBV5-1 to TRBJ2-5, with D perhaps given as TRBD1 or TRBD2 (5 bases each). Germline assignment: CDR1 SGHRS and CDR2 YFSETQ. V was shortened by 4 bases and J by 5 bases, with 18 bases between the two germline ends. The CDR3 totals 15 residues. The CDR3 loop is CASSGDANGGETQYF. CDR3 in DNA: TGCGCCAGCAGCGGGGACGCAAACGGTGGCGAGACCCAGTACTTC.

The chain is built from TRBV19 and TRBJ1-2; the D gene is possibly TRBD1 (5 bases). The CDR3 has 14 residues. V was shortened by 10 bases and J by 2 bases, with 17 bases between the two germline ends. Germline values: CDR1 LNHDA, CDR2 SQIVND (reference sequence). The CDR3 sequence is CATRPGRANYGYTF. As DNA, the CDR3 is TGTGCCACCAGACCAGGGAGGGCCAACTATGGCTACACCTTC.